One sample yielded the 15 T cell receptor beta chains listed below, sequenced in a study of high-grade serous ovarian cancer treatment subgroups. Tumor samples were obtained before definitive surgery or chemotherapy. Sequencing was performed with immunoSEQ multiplex PCR; in TCRdb, only in-frame clones are kept and a portion is missing. This sample has 5,500 to 6,500 clones, with roughly 77% found just once. Sequencing was performed on tumor tissue. The receptors here all came from a human donor with high-grade serous ovarian cancer.

The J gene is TRBJ2-3, the V gene TRBV10-3; D may be TRBD1 (6 bases). This CDR3 region has 15 residues. Trimming took 5 bases from V and 3 from J, leaving 15 bases between them. CDR1 and CDR2 (germline): ENHRY, SYGVKD. The CDR3 bases are TGTGCCATCAGTCTTGGGACATTTCTGACAGATACGCAGTATTTT. Its translation is CAISLGTFLTDTQYF.

The V and J genes are TRBV11-3 and TRBJ1-1; no firm D call. The CDR3 extends over 14 amino acids. Germline CDR1 is SGHNT and CDR2 is YENEEA. V lost 5 bases and J 1 base, leaving 11 bases between the germline ends. Here the CDR3 DNA reads TGTGCCAGCAGCCTTAGAGGGAAGAACACTGAAGCTTTCTTT. Protein: CASSLRGKNTEAFF.

This sequence joins TRBV5-8 and TRBJ2-5, with D tentatively TRBD2 (5 bases). The CDR3 runs to 14 residues. Trimming took 1 base from V and 5 from J, leaving 12 bases between them. Germline CDR1 reads SGHTS; CDR2 reads YDEGEE. The CDR3 region is CASSLPPGEETQYF. The CDR3 DNA reads as TGTGCCAGCAGCTTGCCCCCTGGGGAGGAGACCCAGTACTTC.

V and J are TRBV13 and TRBJ1-4; tentative D call: TRBD1 (5 bases). V was pared by 4 bases and J by 8 bases, with 14 bases between. CDR1 and CDR2 from the germline V gene are PRHDT and FYEKMQ (reference sequence). The CDR3 has 14 residues. Written as DNA, the CDR3 is TGTGCCAGCAGCTCTTCAGGGTTGGACGAAAAACTGTTTTTT. Residues: CASSSSGLDEKLFF.

For this clone: Other DNA sequences within the sample encode an identical CDR3. V usage is TRBV29-1 and J usage is TRBJ2-7, with TRBD1 as a possible D gene (6 bases). The V end was cut by 5 bases, the J end by 2 bases, with 10 bases between. This CDR3 contains 12 residues. Germline V gene lookup returns CDR1 SQVTM and CDR2 ANQGSEA. DNA of the CDR3: TGCAGCGTTTTCACAGGGACCTACGAGCAGTACTTC. It translates to CSVFTGTYEQYF.

The CDR3 bases are TGCGCCAGCACCCGGGGGGCCGGGGAGCTGTTTTTT. It encodes CASTRGAGELFF. The rearrangement joins TRBV10-2 to TRBJ2-2; 7 nucleotides align to TRBD2. The V segment lost 7 bases and the J segment 6 bases; nucleotides outside the gene matches: 2. Germline V gene sequence: CDR1 WSHSY, CDR2 SAAADI. This CDR3 region has 12 residues.

V and J are TRBV19 and TRBJ2-1; D remains ambiguous. The V end lost 10 bases, the J end lost 0 bases, and 13 bases lay between the germline ends. The CDR3 has 14 residues. The germline gives CDR1 LNHDA, CDR2 SQIVND (reference sequence). The CDR3, as DNA: TGTGCCACCCGACCCGTTATCTCCTACAATGAGCAGTTCTTC. Its protein is CATRPVISYNEQFF.

The V and J genes are TRBV5-4 and TRBJ1-2; 8 bases line up with TRBD1. The V gene's germline CDR1 is SGHNT and CDR2 YYREEE (reference sequence). The CDR3 is 15 residues long. With V trimmed by 3 bases and J by 7 bases, 11 bases remained unmatched. The CDR3 DNA sequence: TGTGCCAGCAGCTCCCCCCTACAGGGGGGATTTGGCTACACCTTC. Translated, it gives CASSSPLQGGFGYTF.

The V gene is TRBV4-2, the J gene TRBJ2-5, with 7 nucleotides matching TRBD1. The CDR3 has 16 residues. J was trimmed by 5 bases and V by 4 bases; bases with no gene match: 13. Germline-derived CDR1 and CDR2 are LGHNA and YNFKEQ. The CDR3: CASSLVRGGAGETQYF. The CDR3 DNA reads as TGTGCCAGCAGCCTCGTCAGAGGGGGCGCCGGGGAGACCCAGTACTTC.

The chain recombines TRBV28 with TRBJ1-2; weak D call: TRBD1 (5 bases). From germline, CDR1 is MDHEN and CDR2 SYDVKM. The CDR3 totals 12 residues. V lost 10 bases, J lost 4 bases, and 13 bases lay in between. The chain's CDR3 is CATEGGTYGYTF. Here the CDR3 DNA reads TGTGCCACCGAGGGAGGGACCTATGGCTACACCTTC.

The chain combines TRBV27 with TRBJ2-1; D uncertain. The CDR3 sequence is 14 residues long. V lost 7 bases to trimming and J lost 2 bases, with 12 bases between them. Germline assignment: CDR1 MNHEY and CDR2 SMNVEV (reference sequence). The CDR3 DNA reads as TGTGCCAGCACTCGCATGGGGACCTACAATGAGCAGTTCTTC. Protein product: CASTRMGTYNEQFF.

The CDR3 here is CATSRNRGNTGELFF. DNA of the CDR3: TGTGCCACCAGCAGAAACAGGGGGAACACCGGGGAGCTGTTTTTT. The chain combines TRBV15 with TRBJ2-2, with 7 bases aligning to TRBD1. V gave up 2 bases and J gave up 1 base; unmatched junction bases: 1. CDR1 and CDR2 from the germline V gene are LNHNV and YYDKDF (reference sequence). The CDR3 extends over 15 amino acids.

The chain combines TRBV5-1 with TRBJ1-1; D is unresolved. This CDR3 has 14 amino acids. V was shortened by 6 bases and J by 0 bases, with 12 bases between the two germline ends. Germline loops: CDR1 SGHRS, CDR2 YFSETQ. CDR3 in DNA: TGCGCCAGCACCCTGGGCAATATGAACACTGAAGCTTTCTTT. Its protein product is CASTLGNMNTEAFF.

The chain carries TRBV27 and TRBJ1-4; D is possibly TRBD1 (5 bases). Germline V gene lookup returns CDR1 MNHEY and CDR2 SMNVEV (reference sequence). The CDR3 spans 15 residues. V was pared by 1 base and J by 3 bases, with 9 bases between. CDR3 sequence reads: CASSLLGAANEKLFF. The CDR3 nucleotides read TGTGCCAGCAGTTTATTAGGGGCGGCTAATGAAAAACTGTTTTTT.

V usage is TRBV5-4 and J usage is TRBJ2-3; 8 bases agree with TRBD2. V was clipped by 0 bases and J by 2 bases; unmatched bases: 11. The CDR3 is 18 residues long. Per the germline V gene, CDR1 is SGHNT and CDR2 is YYREEE (reference sequence). CDR3 DNA: TGTGCCAGCAGCTTGGGGTCGGGGGGGGCCCGACTCACAGATACGCAGTATTTT. This translates into CASSLGSGGARLTDTQYF.